The present T cell receptor (beta chain) was sequenced within a study of cytomegalovirus exposure and HLA in healthy donors. Broader study findings: Analyzed later, association rates of TCRs varied across HLA loci, with DRB1 most and HLA-C fewest.

The PCR ran on 60 Vbeta and 13 Jbeta primers. Sequenced by immunoSEQ multiplex PCR; TCRdb stores in-frame clones only, minus some. The sample holds 100,000 to 130,000 clones; about 80% are singletons and the top ten take roughly 3%. For this clone: Its antigen is as yet unknown. The junction departs from germline at one end; a sequencing error may be responsible.

Sequencing input: PBMCs. This sequence was found in a man younger than 40 in good health and CMV-seropositive.

The CDR3 nucleotides are TGTGCCAGCAGCTTAACTTATTCCCCCACTGGGGCCAACGGCCTGACTTTC. It is translated as CASSLTYSPTGANGLTF. This chain joins TRBV7-3 and TRBJ2-6; D is possibly TRBD1 (5 bases). CDR3 length: 17 residues. The germline CDR1 and CDR2 sequences are SGHTA and FQGTGA. The entire variable domain, with the rest obtained from reference TRBV7-3 and TRBJ2-6, is as follows: GAGVSQTPSNKVTEKGKYVELRCDPISGHTALYWYRQSLGQGPEFLIYFQGTGAADDSGLPNDRFFAVRPEGSVSTLKIQRTERGDSAVYLCASSLTYSPTGANGLTFGAGSRLTVL.